Presented here are 8 T cell receptor beta chains from one specimen sequenced in a study of technical replicates of blood from a handful of donors. Method: immunoSEQ multiplex PCR; TCRdb's copy keeps in-frame clones and lacks some. The sample yields fewer than 15,000 clones, 95% seen once. The specimen sequenced was PBMCs. The receptors come from a human donor in good health.

The chain employs TRBV29-1 and TRBJ2-4; D possibly corresponds to TRBD1 (6 bases). Germline values: CDR1 SQVTM, CDR2 ANQGSEA. V lost 4 bases and J 6 bases, leaving 13 bases between the germline ends. CDR3 length: 13 amino acids. CDR3 in amino acids: CSVVGGNRNIQYF. In DNA form, the CDR3 reads TGCAGCGTTGTAGGGGGAAACAGAAACATTCAGTACTTC. Combining the CDR3 with reference TRBV29-1 and TRBJ2-4 gives the whole variable domain SAVISQKPSRDICQRGTSLTIQCQVDSQVTMMFWYRQQPGQSLTLIATANQGSEATYESGFVIDKFPISRPNLTFSTLTVSNMSPEDSSIYLCSVVGGNRNIQYFGAGTRLSVL.

This sequence joins TRBV28 and TRBJ2-7, with 12 bases aligning to TRBD1. J was trimmed by 5 bases and V by 7 bases; bases with no gene match: 6. The germline V gene encodes CDR1 MDHEN and CDR2 SYDVKM. The CDR3 consists of 14 residues. CDR3 sequence reads: CASKGGTGGNEQYF. The CDR3 DNA reads TGTGCCAGCAAGGGGGGGACAGGGGGCAACGAGCAGTACTTC.

The chain is built from TRBV2 and TRBJ2-7; 8 nucleotides agree with TRBD2. This CDR3 is built from 13 residues. The V gene end was trimmed by 7 bases and the J gene end by 6 bases; junction bases not matched to a gene: 8. Germline values: CDR1 SNHLY, CDR2 FYNNEI. DNA of the CDR3: TGTGCCAGCAACTTGCGGGAGGTAGGCGAGCAGTACTTC. Protein sequence: CASNLREVGEQYF.

V and J are TRBV7-3 and TRBJ2-2; possible D gene TRBD2, 6 bases. This CDR3 is built from 14 residues. CDR1 SGHTA and CDR2 FQGTGA come from the germline V gene. Trimming shortened V by 4 bases and J by 8 bases, and 14 bases separated the two germline ends. The CDR3 reads CASSSGGLTGELFF. CDR3 nucleotides: TGTGCCAGCAGCTCCGGGGGACTTACAGGGGAGCTGTTTTTT. Complete variable domain (other parts from reference TRBV7-3 and TRBJ2-2): GAGVSQTPSNKVTEKGKYVELRCDPISGHTALYWYRQSLGQGPEFLIYFQGTGAADDSGLPNDRFFAVRPEGSVSTLKIQRTERGDSAVYLCASSSGGLTGELFFGEGSRLTVL.

V is TRBV10-3 and J is TRBJ2-6; 8 bases agree with TRBD1. With 4 bases clipped from V and 1 base from J, the junction kept 9 bases outside the gene matches. CDR1 and CDR2 from the germline V gene are ENHRY and SYGVKD. This CDR3 region has 18 residues. The CDR3 bases are TGTGCCATCAGTGCGCTACAGGGGGGAAAATCTGGGGCCAACGTCCTGACTTTC. Its protein is CAISALQGGKSGANVLTF.

The rearrangement uses TRBV25-1 and TRBJ1-1; D is possibly TRBD1 (5 bases). Trimming left V 0 bases short and J 3 bases short, with 11 bases between. This CDR3 has 15 residues. The germline V gene has CDR1 MGHDK and CDR2 SYGVNS. For the CDR3, the DNA is TGTGCCAGCAGTGAATACCCGGGGGGATACACTGAAGCTTTCTTT. Translated: CASSEYPGGYTEAFF.

The chain uses TRBV7-3 and TRBJ2-1; D unclear. The length of the CDR3 is 15 residues. Germline V lookup: CDR1 SGHTA, CDR2 FQGTGA. V was shortened by 5 bases and J by 0 bases, with 11 bases between the two germline ends. CDR3 in amino acids: CASSPDSSSYNEQFF. The CDR3 nucleotides are TGTGCCAGCAGCCCCGACTCGAGCTCCTACAATGAGCAGTTCTTC. Supplemented by reference TRBV7-3 and TRBJ2-1, the full variable domain reads GAGVSQTPSNKVTEKGKYVELRCDPISGHTALYWYRQSLGQGPEFLIYFQGTGAADDSGLPNDRFFAVRPEGSVSTLKIQRTERGDSAVYLCASSPDSSSYNEQFFGPGTRLTVL.

The chain couples TRBV27 to TRBJ2-7; maybe TRBD2 (5 bases). Germline V gene lookup returns CDR1 MNHEY and CDR2 SMNVEV (reference sequence). The CDR3 runs to 14 residues. Trimming cost V 3 bases and J 4 bases, with 13 bases left between them. The CDR3 region is CASSLLETGYEQYF. The CDR3 bases are TGTGCCAGCAGTTTGCTGGAGACGGGATACGAGCAGTACTTC.